This is a list of T cell receptor beta chains from one sample in a study of shared clonotypes between healthy human individuals. Sequencing was performed with immunoSEQ multiplex PCR; in TCRdb, only in-frame clones are kept and a portion is missing. In the table there are about 2 million clones, just under 95% of which are singletons. The sample was naive CD8+ T cells sorted from blood. These receptors came from a man between 18 and 35 years old in good health. The CDR3 runs from the conserved cysteine through the conserved F or W. The order of the fields is J gene, V gene, clone size, D gene, CDR3 DNA, CDR3 protein. D genes are given only for firm matches. Expanded clones get a size class; other rows say once, few or many, or leave the size out.

>TRBJ2-5|TRBV9|NA|TRBD2
TGTGCCAGCAGCGAGGGTGAGGCTAGCGGGAGGGACTTCGGGGAGACCCAGTACTTC
CASSEGEASGRDFGETQYF
>TRBJ1-4|TRBV7-9|NA|TRBD1
TGTGCCAGCAGCTTCCCGGGACAGGGGGCGCGAAATGAAAAACTGTTTTTT
CASSFPGQGARNEKLFF
>TRBJ1-5|TRBV7-6|NA|TRBD1
TGTGCCAGCAGCAACAGGGGGCGAAACCAGCCCCAGCATTTT
CASSNRGRNQPQHF
>TRBJ1-2|TRBV4-2|NA|TRBD1
TGTGCCAGCAGCCAAGATGGGACAGTCTATGGCTACACCTTC
CASSQDGTVYGYTF
>TRBJ1-1|TRBV4-1|once|TRBD1
TGCGCCAGCAGCCACCTGGCGGGACAGCCCACCACTGAAGCTTTCTTT
CASSHLAGQPTTEAFF
>TRBJ2-7|TRBV7-9|NA|TRBD2
TGTGCCAGCAGGGGGACTAGCGGCCTCTCCTACGAGCAGTACTTC
CASRGTSGLSYEQYF
>TRBJ1-4|TRBV30|NA|NA
TGTGCCTGGAGCGACGGGACTGAAACAAAAGGGGAAAAACTGTTTTTT
CAWSDGTETKGEKLFF
>TRBJ2-7|TRBV5-1|NA|NA
TGCGCCAGCAGCATTGACAGTTACGAGCAGTACTTC
CASSIDSYEQYF
>TRBJ2-1|TRBV30|NA|TRBD2
TGTGCCTGGGCACGGGGGGTTTCCTACAATGAGCAGTTCTTC
CAWARGVSYNEQFF
>TRBJ2-7|TRBV2|NA|NA
TGTGCCAGCAGATGGACAGAGGCCTACGAGCAGTACTTC
CASRWTEAYEQYF
>TRBJ2-5|TRBV7-7|NA|NA
TGTGCTAGCAGCTCATTACAGGGAACCCTCCAAGAGACCCAGTACTTC
CASSSLQGTLQETQYF
>TRBJ2-7|TRBV15|once|TRBD2
TGTGCCACCAGCAGAGGGGGGGAGGGGCCCCTTGCCTACGAGCAGTACTTC
CATSRGGEGPLAYEQYF
>TRBJ2-2|TRBV6-5|NA|NA
TGTGCCAGCAGTGACAGCCCCGGGGAGCTGTTTTTT
CASSDSPGELFF
>TRBJ1-2|TRBV29-1|NA|NA
TGCAGCGTTGAAGACAGTAACGGGTGGTACTATGGCTACACCTTC
CSVEDSNGWYYGYTF
>TRBJ2-3|TRBV9|NA|NA
TGTGCCAGCAGCCCCTATTATGAGGGCGACACAGATACGCAGTATTTT
CASSPYYEGDTDTQYF
>TRBJ1-5|TRBV7-9|NA|NA
TGTGCCAGCAGCCTCGAGGGCATCAATCAGCCCCAGCATTTT
CASSLEGINQPQHF
>TRBJ2-7|TRBV5-8|once|NA
TGTGCCAGCAGCTTGGCGGATTTAGGAGGGGTTGGCGGCGAGCAGTACTTC
CASSLADLGGVGGEQYF
>TRBJ2-3|TRBV19|NA|TRBD2
TGTGCCAGTGCCGGACTAGCGGGAGTGGTAGATACGCAGTATTTT
CASAGLAGVVDTQYF
>TRBJ2-7|TRBV19|NA|TRBD2
TGTGCCAGTAGTAGCGGGAGCGGTTCATTCTACGAGCAGTACTTC
CASSSGSGSFYEQYF
>TRBJ1-1|TRBV6-1|once|NA
TGTGCCAGCATGGGGTGGACAGCAAGTAACACTGAAGCTTTCTTT
CASMGWTASNTEAFF
>TRBJ2-5|TRBV28|NA|NA
TGTGCCAGCCGCCAAACCCTGGACAGTGGGGAGACCCAGTACTTC
CASRQTLDSGETQYF
>TRBJ2-2|TRBV4-1|NA|TRBD1
TGCGCCAGCAGCCAGACCGGGACAGGGGACACCGGGGAGCTGTTTTTT
CASSQTGTGDTGELFF
>TRBJ2-7|TRBV10-3|once|TRBD1
TGTGCCATCAGTGAGAAGGAGTTGTCGGACAGGGCCCACGAGCAGTACTTC
CAISEKELSDRAHEQYF
>TRBJ2-7|TRBV19|NA|NA
TGTGCCAGTAGTCCTGGGACTGCCCTCCCCTACGAGCAGTACTTC
CASSPGTALPYEQYF
>TRBJ1-2|TRBV6-1|NA|NA
TGTGCCACCGAAACAGGGTATGTTGATGGCTACACCTTC
CATETGYVDGYTF
>TRBJ2-7|TRBV4-1|NA|TRBD2
TGCGCCAGCAGCCACCCGGGGACGGGGGGGCCCTGGGACGAGCAGTACTTC
CASSHPGTGGPWDEQYF
>TRBJ2-5|TRBV9|NA|TRBD2
TGTGCCAGCAGCGCTGAGGGGGTAGCGGGAGAAGAGACCCAGTACTTC
CASSAEGVAGEETQYF
>TRBJ1-1|TRBV19|NA|NA
TGTGTCAGTAGTCCGGGTGTGAACACTGAAGCTTTCTTT
CVSSPGVNTEAFF
>TRBJ1-1|TRBV19|once|NA
TGTGCCACTCAAACCCCTACGGGGACTTTCTTT
CATQTPTGTFF
>TRBJ1-4|TRBV7-9|NA|NA
TGTGCCAGCAGCTTAGACGGTGGGGGGACTGGAAAACTGTTTTTT
CASSLDGGGTGKLFF
>TRBJ2-3|TRBV5-1|NA|TRBD1
TGCGCCAGCAGCTTGGTGCAGGGGGCTACAGATACGCAGTATTTT
CASSLVQGATDTQYF
>TRBJ2-7|TRBV27|NA|TRBD1
TGTGCCAGCAGTTTATACCCCGGGACAGGGGAGCACTACGAGCAGTACTTC
CASSLYPGTGEHYEQYF
>TRBJ2-7|TRBV27|NA|NA
TGTGCCAGCAGTTGGGGGCGCCCCCCCTACGAGCAGTACTTC
CASSWGRPPYEQYF
>TRBJ2-2|TRBV11-2|NA|NA
TGTGCCAGCAGCTTAGGGTTTGGGGAGCTGTTTTTT
CASSLGFGELFF
>TRBJ2-7|TRBV5-4|NA|TRBD1
TGTGCCAGCAGGGGGGACAGCTACGAGCAGTACTTC
CASRGDSYEQYF
>TRBJ1-1|TRBV9|NA|TRBD1
TGTGCCAGCAGCCCCGGGACAGGGGTCATGAACACTGAAGCTTTCTTT
CASSPGTGVMNTEAFF
>TRBJ1-1|TRBV9|once|TRBD1
TGTGCCAGCAGCGACCTTCCGGGACAGGGATCTGAAGCTTTCTTT
CASSDLPGQGSEAFF
>TRBJ1-1|TRBV9|NA|NA
TGTGCCAGCTCCCCCGGGACCCCGAACACTGAAGCTTTCTTT
CASSPGTPNTEAFF
>TRBJ2-7|TRBV7-7|NA|TRBD2
TGTGCTAGCAGCTTAGATGTTAGCGGGAGGGCCGAAAACGAGCAGTACTTC
CASSLDVSGRAENEQYF
>TRBJ2-7|TRBV4-1|NA|NA
TGCGCCAGCAGCCCGGGCCAGGTAGGAGACGAGCAGTACTTC
CASSPGQVGDEQYF
>TRBJ1-4|TRBV27|NA|NA
TGTGCCAGCAGTTTATCTTACACCTATTCTAATGAAAAACTGTTTTTT
CASSLSYTYSNEKLFF
>TRBJ2-7|TRBV13|NA|NA
TGTGCCAGCAGCCGAGACAACTACGAGCAGTACTTC
CASSRDNYEQYF